The present entry profiles one T cell receptor beta chain with its context. Germline values: CDR1 SSHAT, CDR2 FNYEAQ (reference sequence). Trimming took off 2 bases at V and 3 bases at J, with 5 bases between the two ends. This CDR3 is built from 13 residues. This entry comes from a study of T cells in Graves' hyperthyroidism and ophthalmopathy. Amplification yielded TCR beta CDR3 regions, with RNA transcripts as the source. The HTBI primer set served for first-round RT-PCR of the TCR CDR3. TCRdb itself ran the multiplex PCR reads through MiXCR, one entry per CDR3 protein. This sample carries about 370,000 distinct CDR3 sequences, approximately 16% of them seen once, and the ten largest clones take about 21%.

The sequence came from a woman aged 55 to 70 with Graves' ophthalmopathy. The chain recombines TRBV7-7 with TRBJ2-1; no definite D call. Sequencing was performed on blood. CDR3 in amino acids: CASSLQYYNEQFF. In DNA form, the CDR3 reads TGTGCCAGCAGCTTACAATACTACAATGAGCAGTTCTTC.